Listed below are T cell receptor beta chains from one sample, sequenced in a study of CD8 T cells in ankylosing spondylitis. TCRdb reanalysed the 5' RACE reads using MiXCR and keeps one entry per CDR3 protein. The sample yields roughly 400,000 distinct CDR3 sequences, about a fifth seen once. Sequencing input: blood, either unsorted or a sorted T cell fraction (not recorded which). The origin of the receptors is a male donor with ankylosing spondylitis. The CDR3 runs from the conserved cysteine through the conserved F or W. Fields, in order: V gene, CDR3 length, clone size, D gene, J gene, CDR3 protein, CDR3 DNA. The D gene is left open where the match is weak. Size tells how often a clone was seen (once, few, many) or the class of an expanded clone, and some rows leave it out.

V: TRBV5-1; length: 14; size: .; D: .; J: TRBJ2-5; CDR3: CATRTRAELETQYF; DNA: TGCGCCACCAGAACCCGAGCCGAGTTGGAGACCCAGTACTTC
V: TRBV10-3; length: 15; size: .; D: TRBD2; J: TRBJ2-1; CDR3: CAISESRASGHEQFF; DNA: TGTGCCATCAGTGAGTCGAGGGCTAGCGGGCATGAGCAGTTCTTC
V: TRBV7-2; length: 14; size: few; D: .; J: TRBJ2-1; CDR3: CASSLVSGIDEQFF; DNA: TGTGCCAGCAGCTTAGTATCCGGGATCGATGAGCAGTTCTTC
V: TRBV9; length: 14; size: few; D: .; J: TRBJ2-2; CDR3: CASRRLLDTGELFF; DNA: TGTGCCAGCAGACGGTTGTTGGACACCGGGGAGCTGTTTTTT
V: TRBV2; length: 12; size: .; D: .; J: TRBJ2-7; CDR3: CASRGASYEQYF; DNA: TGTGCCAGCAGGGGAGCATCCTACGAGCAGTACTTC
V: TRBV5-5; length: 14; size: .; D: .; J: TRBJ2-5; CDR3: CASTPRGNQETQYF; DNA: TGTGCCAGCACCCCTCGGGGAAACCAAGAGACCCAGTACTTC
V: TRBV7-2; length: 16; size: .; D: .; J: TRBJ2-7; CDR3: CASSPNPRGLGYEQYF; DNA: TGTGCCAGCAGCCCGAACCCCCGGGGGCTCGGCTACGAGCAGTACTTC
V: TRBV7-3; length: 16; size: few; D: TRBD2; J: TRBJ2-1; CDR3: CASSLTGAGSNNEQFF; DNA: TGTGCCAGCAGCTTAACGGGAGCGGGATCGAACAATGAGCAGTTCTTC
V: TRBV20-1; length: 11; size: .; D: TRBD2; J: TRBJ2-1; CDR3: CSARGGGRTQF; DNA: TGCAGTGCTAGAGGCGGGGGAAGGACCCAGTTC
V: TRBV28; length: 12; size: .; D: .; J: TRBJ2-1; CDR3: CASKGYDNEQFF; DNA: TGTGCCAGCAAGGGGTACGACAATGAGCAGTTCTTC
V: TRBV12-3/TRBV12-4; length: 15; size: many; D: .; J: TRBJ1-5; CDR3: CASRGGANSNQPQHF; DNA: TGTGCCAGCAGGGGGGGCGCGAATAGCAATCAGCCCCAGCATTTT
V: TRBV10-3; length: 13; size: .; D: .; J: TRBJ2-7; CDR3: CAISDDRDYEQYF; DNA: TGTGCCATCAGTGACGACCGTGACTACGAGCAGTACTTC
V: TRBV7-2; length: 16; size: .; D: TRBD2; J: TRBJ2-1; CDR3: CASSLLWAGGNNEQFF; DNA: TGTGCCAGCAGCTTACTGTGGGCGGGAGGCAACAATGAGCAGTTCTTC
V: TRBV6-4; length: 14; size: few; D: .; J: TRBJ2-7; CDR3: CASLLLTDPYEQYF; DNA: TGTGCCAGCCTATTACTGACAGATCCCTACGAGCAGTACTTC
V: TRBV29-1; length: 13; size: .; D: TRBD2; J: TRBJ2-1; CDR3: CSVAGGAGNEQFF; DNA: TGCAGCGTTGCGGGAGGCGCCGGCAATGAGCAGTTCTTC
V: TRBV10-2; length: 10; size: .; D: .; J: TRBJ2-7; CDR3: CARWVYEQYF; DNA: TGCGCCCGGTGGGTTTACGAGCAGTACTTC
V: TRBV3-1; length: 15; size: few; D: TRBD1; J: TRBJ2-7; CDR3: CASSQEGTGDSEQYF; DNA: TGTGCCAGCAGCCAAGAAGGGACAGGGGACTCCGAGCAGTACTTC
V: TRBV2; length: 15; size: few; D: TRBD1; J: TRBJ2-2; CDR3: CASSERDRGRGELFF; DNA: TGTGCCAGCAGTGAGAGAGACAGGGGCCGCGGGGAGCTGTTTTTT
V: TRBV5-5; length: 16; size: .; D: TRBD2; J: TRBJ2-1; CDR3: CASSLGSGGSYNEQFF; DNA: TGTGCCAGCAGCTTGGGGAGCGGGGGCTCCTACAATGAGCAGTTCTTC
V: TRBV7-9; length: 12; size: few; D: .; J: TRBJ1-1; CDR3: CASTPRTVEAFF; DNA: TGTGCCAGCACTCCCCGGACAGTTGAAGCTTTCTTT
V: TRBV18; length: 15; size: .; D: .; J: TRBJ2-3; CDR3: CASSPDSRLTDTQYF; DNA: TGTGCCAGCTCCCCGGATAGCCGACTCACAGATACGCAGTATTTT
V: TRBV6-1; length: 12; size: .; D: TRBD1; J: TRBJ1-4; CDR3: CASEGTVQKLFF; DNA: TGTGCCAGCGAGGGGACAGTCCAAAAACTGTTTTTT
V: TRBV9; length: 16; size: .; D: TRBD2; J: TRBJ2-1; CDR3: CASSVGASGVYNEQFF; DNA: TGTGCCAGCAGCGTAGGGGCGAGCGGGGTATACAATGAGCAGTTCTTC
V: TRBV10-3; length: 17; size: .; D: TRBD1; J: TRBJ1-5; CDR3: CAISTGTGGNSNQPQHF; DNA: TGTGCCATCAGTACCGGGACAGGGGGTAATAGCAATCAGCCCCAGCATTTT
V: TRBV4-1; length: 16; size: few; D: .; J: TRBJ1-3; CDR3: CASSQDFGGKRNTIYF; DNA: TGCGCCAGCAGCCAAGATTTTGGGGGGAAGAGAAACACCATATATTTT
V: TRBV18; length: 15; size: .; D: .; J: TRBJ2-2; CDR3: CASSRRQSDTGELFF; DNA: TGTGCCAGCTCACGTCGACAGTCCGACACCGGGGAGCTGTTTTTT
V: TRBV12-3/TRBV12-4; length: 16; size: .; D: .; J: TRBJ2-1; CDR3: CASSLRGDPRRGEQFF; DNA: TGTGCCAGCAGTTTACGCGGGGACCCTCGAAGGGGTGAGCAGTTCTTC
V: TRBV3-1; length: 14; size: .; D: .; J: TRBJ1-1; CDR3: CASSSQHGGTEAFF; DNA: TGTGCCAGCAGCTCCCAGCATGGGGGCACTGAAGCTTTCTTT
V: TRBV5-5; length: 16; size: .; D: TRBD2; J: TRBJ2-7; CDR3: CASSGDLAGVSYEQYF; DNA: TGTGCCAGCAGCGGAGATCTAGCGGGGGTATCCTACGAGCAGTACTTC
V: TRBV29-1; length: 13; size: .; D: TRBD1; J: TRBJ1-1; CDR3: CSVESGGATEAFF; DNA: TGCAGCGTTGAATCAGGGGGCGCTACTGAAGCTTTCTTT
V: TRBV7-9; length: 14; size: .; D: .; J: TRBJ2-1; CDR3: CASSPTVSPSEQFF; DNA: TGTGCCAGCAGCCCCACGGTATCCCCCAGTGAGCAGTTCTTC
V: TRBV20-1; length: 15; size: few; D: TRBD1; J: TRBJ1-2; CDR3: CSAGALTGILYGYTF; DNA: TGCAGTGCTGGGGCGTTGACAGGGATCCTCTATGGCTACACCTTC
V: TRBV7-3; length: 13; size: few; D: TRBD1; J: TRBJ2-1; CDR3: CASSQNRGNEQFF; DNA: TGTGCCAGCAGCCAAAACAGGGGCAATGAGCAGTTCTTC
V: TRBV12-3/TRBV12-4; length: 20; size: few; D: TRBD2; J: TRBJ2-5; CDR3: CASRSTRRPSSGSVRETQYF; DNA: TGTGCCAGCAGATCAACCCGGCGGCCATCTAGCGGGAGCGTCCGAGAGACCCAGTACTTC
V: TRBV6-2/TRBV6-3; length: 16; size: few; D: .; J: TRBJ2-3; CDR3: CASSSDPYAEADTQYF; DNA: TGTGCCAGCAGCTCCGACCCCTATGCGGAGGCAGATACGCAGTATTTT
V: TRBV7-2; length: 14; size: .; D: TRBD1; J: TRBJ2-3; CDR3: CASSIWTGADTQYF; DNA: TGTGCCAGCAGCATCTGGACAGGGGCAGATACGCAGTATTTT
V: TRBV20-1; length: 15; size: few; D: TRBD2; J: TRBJ2-3; CDR3: CSALGTSGFTDTQYF; DNA: TGCAGTGCCCTCGGGACTAGCGGCTTTACAGATACGCAGTATTTT